The source of this T cell receptor beta chain is a study of T cells after yellow fever vaccination. Findings and caveats of the study: Across the CD4 and CD8 compartments, a small share of clonotypes was present in both.

CDR1 SGHRS and CDR2 YFSETQ come from the germline V gene. The CDR3 has 16 amino acids. V lost 1 base, J lost 4 bases, and 4 bases stayed unmatched. This clonotype was recorded many times. What it binds is not known. One entry per CDR3 protein results from TCRdb running MiXCR on the 5' RACE reads. Of just under 600,000 distinct CDR3 sequences detected, 13% appear once; the ten largest clones hold over 12%. Source: PBMCs, taken on the day of the yellow fever booster vaccination. The chain carries TRBV5-1 and TRBJ2-1; TRBD2 matches 11 bases. This TCR was recovered from a man aged 30 to 39 who received the YFV17D yellow fever vaccine. The CDR3 is CASSLTLAGEYNEQFF. CDR3 sequence (DNA): TGCGCCAGCAGCTTGACACTAGCGGGAGAGTACAATGAGCAGTTCTTC.